Shown below are 3 T cell receptor beta chains from a single sample sequenced in a study of regulatory dendritic cells for organ transplantation. Produced via immunoSEQ multiplex PCR; TCRdb's table is partial and in-frame only. The repertoire holds approximately 28,000 clones, with 82% as singletons. Material for sequencing was naive CD8+ T cells from blood. Noted subset: CD45RA+ naive T cells. All receptors come from a human donor in good health.

This chain links TRBV7-8 with TRBJ1-2; 9 bases match TRBD1. The CDR3 contains 19 residues. Germline CDR1 reads SGHVS; CDR2 reads FQNEAQ. Unmatched junction bases numbered 16, after V lost 1 base and J lost 4 bases. For the CDR3, the DNA is TGTGCCAGCAGCTTAGTCGACCGGGACAGGGCCCTTCACCCCTATGGCTACACCTTC. Amino acids: CASSLVDRDRALHPYGYTF.

The V call is TRBV13, the J call TRBJ2-7, with 10 positions matching TRBD2. The CDR3 sequence is 15 residues long. J lost 0 bases, V lost 1 base, and 0 bases had no gene match. Per germline, CDR1 PRHDT and CDR2 FYEKMQ (reference sequence). CDR3 bases: TGTGCCAGCAGCTTAGTAGCGGGGGGCTCCTACGAGCAGTACTTC. Translated, it gives CASSLVAGGSYEQYF.

This chain links TRBV5-6 with TRBJ2-1; possibly TRBD2 for D (7 bases). Germline assignment: CDR1 SGHDT and CDR2 YYEEEE. V shed 4 bases and J shed 3 bases, with 14 bases lying between them. The CDR3 covers 15 residues. The CDR3 nucleotides read TGTGCCAGCAGCCTAGGGGGGGACGGCTACAATGAGCAGTTCTTC. Its translation is CASSLGGDGYNEQFF.